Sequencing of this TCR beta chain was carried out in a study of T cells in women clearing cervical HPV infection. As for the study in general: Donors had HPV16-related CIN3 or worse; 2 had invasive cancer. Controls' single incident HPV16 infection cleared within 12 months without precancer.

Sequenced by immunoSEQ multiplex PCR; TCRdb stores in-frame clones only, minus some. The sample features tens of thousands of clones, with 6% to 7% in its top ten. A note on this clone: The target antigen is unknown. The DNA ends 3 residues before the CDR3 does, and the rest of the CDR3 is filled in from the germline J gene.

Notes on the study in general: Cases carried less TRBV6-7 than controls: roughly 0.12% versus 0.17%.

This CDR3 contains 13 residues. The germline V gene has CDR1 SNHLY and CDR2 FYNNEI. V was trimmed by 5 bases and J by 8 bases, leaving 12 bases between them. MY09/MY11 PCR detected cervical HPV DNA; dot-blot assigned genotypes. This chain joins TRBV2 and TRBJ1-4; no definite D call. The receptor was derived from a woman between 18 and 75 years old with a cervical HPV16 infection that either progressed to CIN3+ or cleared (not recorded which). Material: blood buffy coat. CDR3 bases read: TGTGCCAGCAGTCCGCGGTCCGGGGAAAAA. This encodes CASSPRSGEK. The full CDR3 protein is CASSPRSGEKLFF.